The text below deals with one TCR beta chain. This entry comes from a study of blood T cell repertoires in COVID-19. On the study more broadly: Both acute and convalescent COVID-19 samples were obtained from the United States, Italy and Spain. PBMCs, B-cell-depleted T cells, or T cells provided the cDNA or gDNA that made up the material.

Under the authors' procedure: Researchers report that nucleated cell counts were estimated from reference gene primer amplification. The method was immunoSEQ multiplex PCR; TCRdb's version includes in-frame clones alone and lacks a portion of them. V, J and clone size are taken as reported in that table, and D and trimming were inferred from the DNA itself. The table includes 270,000 or so clones, about four fifths detected once. Germline V gene data show CDR1 as SGHAT and CDR2 as FQNNGV. The CDR3 consists of 17 residues. V gave up 1 base and J gave up 1 base, with 16 bases separating them. Seattle enrolled patients during active infection and tracked them longitudinally.

J is TRBJ1-1 and V is TRBV11-2; the D gene is possibly TRBD1 (5 bases). The sample taken for sequencing was peripheral blood. This receptor was obtained from a human donor with COVID-19, enrolled during active disease. The donor label of this sample is uncertain. The CDR3 loop reads CASSLGVQGGGNTEAFF. For the CDR3, the DNA is TGTGCCAGCAGCTTAGGCGTGCAGGGCGGGGGGAACACTGAAGCTTTCTTT.